This TCR beta chain was found in a study of T cell repertoires in cytomegalovirus infection. TCRdb reprocessed the reads via MiXCR and lists one record per CDR3 protein. The table lists 150,000 to 200,000 distinct CDR3 sequences, over 13% of them singletons, with about a quarter in the top ten. The germline V and J ends were trimmed by 6 bases and 6 bases, with 9 bases remaining between them. The CDR3 has 12 amino acids. The germline CDR1 and CDR2 sequences are MNHNY and SVGAGI (reference sequence). The receptor's source is a human donor in good health (CMV status not recorded). Some clones in this sample may be carry-over from other donors' samples. The sequencing input was PBMCs. V gene TRBV6-6 combines with J gene TRBJ2-1, with unresolved D. In nucleotides, the CDR3 is TGTGCCAGCAGCTTGCTTGCCAATGAGCAGTTCTTC. Translation gives CASSLLANEQFF.